This T cell receptor (beta chain) is from a study of PD-L1 blockade in urothelial cancer listed by TCRdb under 2017. Study-wide context: Every patient began therapy at some point between 2013 and 2015 and was given atezolizumab 1,200 mg intravenously every 3 weeks. Durable clinical benefit was defined as progression-free survival longer than 6 months, and TCR features were also tested against progression-free and overall survival. The study was an exploratory multi-omic analysis of somatic, immune and clinical correlates of response to PD-L1 blockade with atezolizumab in urothelial cancer. Blood samples gave median yields of around 150,000 T cells and 82,636 unique TCRs, along with a median clonality of 0.080. About 85% of the roughly 29 patients were identified as males with urothelial cancer of bladder origin, and a prior smoking history was reported by 18 of 29 patients. Patients had an ECOG performance status of 0 or 1 and had received between 0 and 3 prior chemotherapy regimens. Nine patients reached durable clinical benefit, while 15 to 25 patients did not. Pretreatment tumor samples and matched peripheral blood, collected serially before and after atezolizumab treatment, underwent TCR sequencing. Blood samples were analyzed 3 weeks after the start of treatment (second dose) and 6 weeks after the start of treatment. In the same patients, pretreatment tumors underwent whole exome sequencing and RNA sequencing in addition to TCR sequencing. Pretreatment blood TCR-seq was available for under 35 patients, at least one posttreatment blood collection was obtained for some 25 patients, and tumor TCR-seq was available for some 25 patients.

The CDR3 spans 12 residues, from the cysteine through the phenylalanine. The entry retains the CDR3 DNA only, 36 bases that are in frame from base 1. The V end loses 4 bases and the J end loses 7 bases, and a stretch of 10 bases separates them. Based on the germline V gene, the CDR1 and CDR2 sequences are MNHNS and SASEGT. For this clone: This receptor's antigen is unknown. No base quality values were provided; no much bigger clone lies one nucleotide off.

Explained via the paper, the time point label denotes: pretreatment peripheral blood. A cohort of roughly 30 patients with locally advanced or metastatic urothelial carcinoma, treated at Memorial Sloan Kettering on a trial protocol, was included. Peripheral blood mononuclear cells were collected pretreatment and during treatment, with between 1 and 8 total time points per patient. The Qiagen DNeasy Blood extraction kit was used to purify genomic DNA from total PBMCs and tumor samples. PBMCs were collected pretreatment and during treatment and were isolated and stored as previously described. What the work shows at the level of the full study, not this receptor alone: Because the sample size was small (n of about 29) and many exploratory analyses were performed, the results are intended to be hypothesis-generating. A pretreatment peripheral blood TCR clonality below the median was linked to improved progression-free and overall survival. Among patients with durable benefit, tumor-associated TCR clones showed greater expansion in peripheral blood 3 weeks after treatment started (n = 22, p = 0.022).

Synthetic TCR analog templates were spiked into each PCR to estimate absolute template abundance from read counts. Using the immunoSEQ assay, TCRbeta CDR3 regions were amplified from genomic DNA with bias-controlled V and J gene primers. Sequencing of rearranged TCRbeta segments was done at approximately 20X coverage. The paper's data handling went like this. Sequencing errors were corrected by clustering, and CDR3s were annotated against IMGT so that V, D and J genes could be assigned. Out-of-frame and stop-codon sequences were excluded, and only productive TCRbeta rearrangements were used in downstream analyses. Clonality was calculated as one minus the Shannon entropy normalized by the log of the number of unique productive sequences. Clones differing between time points or between blood and tumor were identified by Fisher's exact test with Benjamini-Hochberg correction at adjusted p below 0.01. Sourced from immuneACCESS, this table was stored by TCRdb with only in-frame sequences that have V and J called. A share of the clones is absent; for the studies checked, an unresolved V gene accounts for under half, and the remainder has no known explanation. Clone size and the V and J calls come from that table; the DNA yielded D and trimming. The sample yields approximately 41,000 clones; approximately 86% were counted once. Jointly, the top ten make up 13% to 15% of the sample.

The sample consisted of PBMCs, taken around atezolizumab (anti-PD-L1) treatment. Here the chain combines TRBV6-1 and TRBJ1-2; no D gene call is confident. The receptor was derived from an older man with urothelial cancer. The CDR3 corresponds to CASSGELTGYTF. DNA sequence: TGTGCCAGCAGTGGGGAGCTGACTGGCTACACCTTC.